The clone carrying this TCR beta chain occurred a few times. Its antigen is unknown. The data derive from a study of OX40 agonist ivuxolimab in advanced cancers. Study-level findings and limits: With doses of 0.1 to 3.0 mg/kg, CD4+ and CD8+ blood T cells had undergone clonal expansion by week 6.

The CDR3 length is 16 residues. Germline V gives CDR1 MDHEN, CDR2 SYDVKM. J was trimmed by 6 bases and V by 4 bases; bases with no gene match: 12. Libraries were prepared by immunoSEQ multiplex PCR; TCRdb keeps only in-frame clonotypes and omits some of them. The sample has about 46,000 clones; 91% are singletons. The source was CD4+ or CD8+ T cells sorted from blood, collected in a trial of the OX40 agonist ivuxolimab. This receptor was obtained from an adult with an advanced solid tumor such as melanoma, head and neck, liver or kidney cancer. The chain joins TRBV28 to TRBJ1-2, with 9 bases aligning to TRBD1. The CDR3 sequence: CASSSAHWDRENGYTF. In DNA form, the CDR3 reads TGTGCCAGCAGTTCAGCTCATTGGGACAGGGAAAATGGCTACACCTTC.